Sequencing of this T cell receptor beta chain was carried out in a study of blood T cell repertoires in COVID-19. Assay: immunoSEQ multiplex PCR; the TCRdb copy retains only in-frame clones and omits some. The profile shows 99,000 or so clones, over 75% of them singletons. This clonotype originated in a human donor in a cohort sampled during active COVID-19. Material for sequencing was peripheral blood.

The CDR3 coding sequence is TGTGCCAGCAGCTTCGGGGTAAGGGCCTACGAGCAGTACTTC. This translates into CASSFGVRAYEQYF. The V gene is TRBV11-2, the J gene TRBJ2-7, with a possible D match to TRBD2 (5 bases). The CDR3 sequence is 14 residues long. Germline V lookup: CDR1 SGHAT, CDR2 FQNNGV. The ends were cut back, 3 bases at V and 2 bases at J, with 11 bases in the middle.